What follows are 21 T cell receptor beta chains derived from one specimen sequenced in a study of T cells in Graves' hyperthyroidism and ophthalmopathy. RNA transcripts provided the source from which TCR beta CDR3 regions were amplified. TCR CDR3 regions were first amplified by RT-PCR with HTBI primers. From the multiplex PCR reads, TCRdb called clonotypes with MiXCR, one entry per CDR3 protein. This table has approximately 530,000 distinct CDR3 sequences, around 20% appearing once. The sequenced material came from blood. Receptors were obtained from a man aged 40-49 years with Graves' ophthalmopathy.

This clonotype was seen repeatedly, ten times or more. The DNA of the CDR3 is TGTGCCAGCAGCTTTCTAGCGGGGGGCAACAATGAGCAGTTCTTC. It specifies CASSFLAGGNNEQFF. The chain carries TRBV11-2 and TRBJ2-1; 11 bases are a match to TRBD2. The J segment lost 5 bases and the V segment lost 3 bases, leaving 3 bases of the junction unmatched. CDR3 length: 15 amino acids. Germline values: CDR1 SGHAT, CDR2 FQNNGV.

This clonotype appeared many times. This chain links TRBV7-2 with TRBJ2-5; 9 bases align to TRBD2. Germline CDR1 and CDR2: SGHTA and FQGNSA. V trimming: 4 bases; J trimming: 1 base; junction bases outside the gene matches: 10. This CDR3 spans 17 amino acids. This chain's CDR3 is CASSSVRLAGVQETQYF. CDR3 sequence (DNA): TGTGCCAGCAGCTCCGTCCGGTTAGCGGGGGTCCAAGAGACCCAGTACTTC. Full variable domain (remainder filled in from reference TRBV7-2 and TRBJ2-5): GAGVSQSPSNKVTEKGKDVELRCDPISGHTALYWYRQSLGQGLEFLIYFQGNSAPDKSGLPSDRFSAERTGGSVSTLTIQRTQQEDSAVYLCASSSVRLAGVQETQYFGPGTRLLVL.

This clonotype was seen a few times. The rearrangement joins TRBV5-1 to TRBJ2-3; 9 positions agree with TRBD1. Trimming took 4 bases from V and 3 from J; bases not matched to a gene: 6. CDR1 and CDR2 (germline): SGHRS, YFSETQ. The CDR3 runs 15 residues. CDR3 residues: CASSTQTGGTDTQYF. For the CDR3, the DNA is TGCGCCAGCAGCACCCAGACAGGGGGTACAGATACGCAGTATTTT.

At least ten counts were recorded for this clonotype. This sequence joins TRBV14 and TRBJ1-1; tentatively, D is TRBD1 (5 bases). Trimming took off 1 base at V and 7 bases at J, with 10 bases between the two ends. Germline V CDR1 and CDR2: SGHDN, FVKESK. This CDR3 comprises 13 residues. The CDR3 bases are TGTGCCAGCAGCCAAGGACAGTCGGGTGAAGCTTTCTTT. Its translation: CASSQGQSGEAFF. Full variable domain (remainder filled in from reference TRBV14 and TRBJ1-1): EAGVTQFPSHSVIEKGQTVTLRCDPISGHDNLYWYRRVMGKEIKFLLHFVKESKQDESGMPNNRFLAERTGGTYSTLKVQPAELEDSGVYFCASSQGQSGEAFFGQGTRLTVV.

The CDR3 is CASRYSMSSYEQYF. CDR3 nucleotide sequence: TGCGCCAGCAGATACAGTATGAGCTCCTACGAGCAGTACTTC. V gene TRBV5-1 combines with J gene TRBJ2-7; no reliable D call. CDR1 SGHRS and CDR2 YFSETQ come from the germline V gene. V lost 5 bases, J lost 0 bases, and 12 bases lay in between. The CDR3 is 14 amino acids.

This clonotype came up a few times. V gene TRBV5-5 combines with J gene TRBJ1-3; tentatively, D is TRBD1 (6 bases). The CDR3 is made up of 16 amino acids. V lost 0 bases to trimming and J lost 2 bases, with 12 bases between them. The germline V gene encodes CDR1 SGHKS and CDR2 YYEKEE (reference sequence). This CDR3 is CASSLAFRGAGNTIYF. The CDR3 DNA reads as TGTGCCAGCAGCTTGGCCTTCAGGGGAGCTGGAAACACCATATATTTT.

In its sample, this clonotype was seen a few times. The chain is built from TRBV4-1 and TRBJ2-7, with unresolved D. The CDR3 has 15 residues. The V gene's germline CDR1 is MGHRA and CDR2 YSYEKL. V gave up 4 bases and J gave up 6 bases, with 19 bases separating them. As DNA, the CDR3 is TGCGCCAGCAGCCCCCTCCAAGGAGTGGGCCTCGAGCAGTACTTC. This codes for CASSPLQGVGLEQYF.

This clonotype was counted many times. The V and J genes are TRBV2 and TRBJ2-7; 7 nucleotides line up with TRBD2. Germline CDR1 and CDR2: SNHLY and FYNNEI. The CDR3 spans 14 residues. V dropped 8 bases and J dropped 0; count of bases not matched to a gene: 7. CDR3 amino acids: CASEGGDYSYEQYF. CDR3 DNA: TGTGCCAGCGAGGGAGGGGACTACTCCTACGAGCAGTACTTC.

CDR3 nucleotide sequence: TGTGCCAGTAGTTTCACAGGGGGGAAATCGTCCGGCCAGCCCCAGCATTTT. As protein: CASSFTGGKSSGQPQHF. The chain links TRBV19 to TRBJ1-5, with TRBD1 matching over 8 bases. V gave up 5 bases and J gave up 7 bases; unmatched junction bases: 16. The CDR3 length is 17 residues. Germline V gene lookup returns CDR1 LNHDA and CDR2 SQIVND (reference sequence).

This clonotype has a handful of counts. This sequence joins TRBV6-1 and TRBJ1-4; 7 positions match TRBD1. The V and J ends lost 4 bases and 0 bases, in that order; junction bases with no gene match: 8. There are 17 residues in the CDR3. Germline V gene sequence: CDR1 MNHNS, CDR2 SASEGT. CDR3 coding DNA: TGTGCCAGCAGTGCCCAGGGGGACCCTGCAACTAATGAAAAACTGTTTTTT. Its protein product is CASSAQGDPATNEKLFF.

At least ten counts were recorded for this clonotype. The chain links TRBV28 to TRBJ1-1; 10 nucleotides agree with TRBD1. The CDR3 is 13 amino acids. The V gene's germline CDR1 is MDHEN and CDR2 SYDVKM. The V segment lost 8 bases and the J segment 5 bases; nucleotides outside the gene matches: 5. The CDR3 sequence is CASADRGRTEAFF. The CDR3 coding sequence is TGTGCCAGCGCCGACAGGGGGCGTACTGAAGCTTTCTTT.

This chain uses TRBV3-1 with TRBJ2-2; weak D call: TRBD1 (6 bases). The CDR3 spans 16 residues. In germline, CDR1 is LGHDT, CDR2 YNNKEL (reference sequence). Between the trimmed V and J ends, which lost 0 bases and 1 base, there was a span of 9 bases. The CDR3 DNA reads as TGTGCCAGCAGCCAAGATATAGGGGGGAACACCGGGGAGCTGTTTTTT. This sequence encodes CASSQDIGGNTGELFF.

The rearrangement links TRBV7-9 to TRBJ1-5, with 10 bases identical to TRBD1. Trimming removed 2 bases from V and 3 bases from J; junction bases left unmatched: 4. Germline V lookup: CDR1 SEHNR, CDR2 FQNEAQ (reference sequence). CDR3 size: 16 residues. The CDR3 here is CASSLTGTGVNQPQHF. DNA for the CDR3: TGTGCCAGCAGCTTAACCGGGACAGGGGTCAATCAGCCCCAGCATTTT. The entire variable domain, with the rest obtained from reference TRBV7-9 and TRBJ1-5, is as follows: DTGVSQNPRHKITKRGQNVTFRCDPISEHNRLYWYRQTLGQGPEFLTYFQNEAQLEKSRLLSDRFSAERPKGSFSTLEIQRTEQGDSAMYLCASSLTGTGVNQPQHFGDGTRLSIL.

This clonotype has a count of ten or more. The chain has TRBV11-2 and TRBJ2-2; D is unresolved. Germline CDR1 and CDR2: SGHAT and FQNNGV. The ends were cut back, 1 base at V and 5 bases at J, with 8 bases in the middle. The CDR3 is 14 residues long. CDR3 coding DNA: TGTGCCAGCAGCTTAGGGGGTCAAACCGGGGAGCTGTTTTTT. Amino acids: CASSLGGQTGELFF. Together with reference TRBV11-2 and TRBJ2-2, the CDR3 gives the full variable domain: EAGVAQSPRYKIIEKRQSVAFWCNPISGHATLYWYQQILGQGPKLLIQFQNNGVVDDSQLPKDRFSAERLKGVDSTLKIQPAKLEDSAVYLCASSLGGQTGELFFGEGSRLTVL.

The J gene is TRBJ1-6, the V gene TRBV30; D is unresolved. V was pared by 3 bases and J by 4 bases, with 10 bases between. The V gene's germline CDR1 is GTSNPN and CDR2 SVGIG (reference sequence). The CDR3 runs to 14 residues. CDR3 nucleotides: TGTGCCTGGAGGGGTTGGGCTTATAATTCACCCCTCCACTTT. It is translated as CAWRGWAYNSPLHF.

This clonotype was seen repeatedly, ten times or more. The rearrangement joins TRBV7-9 to TRBJ2-3, with D tentatively TRBD2 (6 bases). The V end lost 5 bases, the J end lost 2 bases, and 14 bases lay between the germline ends. The CDR3 has 15 residues. CDR1 is SEHNR, CDR2 FQNEAQ, per germline (reference sequence). CDR3 amino acids: CASSNRDSDTDTQYF. Here the CDR3 DNA reads TGTGCCAGCAGCAACCGGGACTCCGACACAGATACGCAGTATTTT.

The table lists this clonotype with many counts. This chain links TRBV2 with TRBJ1-5, with TRBD1 as a possible D gene (5 bases). This CDR3 is 14 amino acids long. The V gene's germline CDR1 is SNHLY and CDR2 FYNNEI. V lost 6 bases, J lost 5 bases, and 14 bases lay in between. The CDR3 reads CASRADNIDQPQHF. As DNA, the CDR3 is TGTGCCAGCAGGGCGGACAACATAGATCAGCCCCAGCATTTT.

In its sample, this clonotype was seen many times. In DNA, the CDR3 is TGCAGGGCCAGCGGGAGGTCCTCCTACGAGCAGTACTTC. Translation gives CRASGRSSYEQYF. This chain connects TRBV20-1 to TRBJ2-7; 9 nucleotides match TRBD2. The germline gives CDR1 DFQATT, CDR2 SNEGSKA (reference sequence). CDR3 length: 13 residues.

CDR3 protein: CASSLGREFYEQYF. The CDR3 DNA sequence: TGTGCCAGCAGCTTGGGGCGGGAGTTCTACGAGCAGTACTTC. The chain is built from TRBV5-6 and TRBJ2-7; the match to TRBD2 covers 7 bases. V trimming: 0 bases; J trimming: 3 bases; junction bases outside the gene matches: 3. Germline loops: CDR1 SGHDT, CDR2 YYEEEE. The CDR3 is 14 amino acids.

The rearrangement joins TRBV7-3 to TRBJ1-2, with no clear D. Trimming took off 2 bases at V and 0 bases at J, with 10 bases between the two ends. CDR1 is SGHTA, CDR2 FQGTGA, per germline. The CDR3 length is 15 residues. The chain's CDR3 is CASSLDGSTNYGYTF. The DNA of the CDR3 is TGTGCCAGCAGCTTAGATGGGAGCACTAACTATGGCTACACCTTC.

Only a few counts were recorded for this clonotype. The genes are TRBV18 and TRBJ2-3; 7 bases line up with TRBD2. The CDR3 runs to 14 residues. The V and J ends lost 0 bases and 6 bases, in that order; junction bases with no gene match: 3. Per the germline V gene, CDR1 is KGHSH and CDR2 is LQKENI. This CDR3 is CASSPPPGGDTQYF. The CDR3 region has the DNA TGTGCCAGCTCACCACCGCCCGGGGGGGATACGCAGTATTTT.